Reported below is one TCR beta chain. The sample comes from a study of blood T cell repertoires in COVID-19. On the study more broadly: Sample material is recorded as cDNA or gDNA derived from T cells, B-cell-depleted T cells, or PBMCs.

In the study's own analysis: Reference gene primers were amplified, and this amplification served to estimate nucleated cell counts. Method: immunoSEQ multiplex PCR; TCRdb's copy keeps in-frame clones and lacks some. That table is the source of V, J and clone size, and D and trimming were worked out from the DNA. The data contain 150,000 to 200,000 clones, roughly 83% of them singletons. The V end was cut by 7 bases, the J end by 8 bases, with 15 bases between. The CDR3 has 13 residues. Germline CDR1 is SGHTA and CDR2 is FQGNSA. This chain connects TRBV7-2 to TRBJ2-4; D gene unclear. The sequencing input was peripheral blood. This receptor was taken from a woman aged 60 to 75 with acute or convalescent COVID-19. CDR3: CASNADNLDIQYF. In DNA form, the CDR3 reads TGTGCCAGCAACGCGGATAACTTGGACATTCAGTACTTC.